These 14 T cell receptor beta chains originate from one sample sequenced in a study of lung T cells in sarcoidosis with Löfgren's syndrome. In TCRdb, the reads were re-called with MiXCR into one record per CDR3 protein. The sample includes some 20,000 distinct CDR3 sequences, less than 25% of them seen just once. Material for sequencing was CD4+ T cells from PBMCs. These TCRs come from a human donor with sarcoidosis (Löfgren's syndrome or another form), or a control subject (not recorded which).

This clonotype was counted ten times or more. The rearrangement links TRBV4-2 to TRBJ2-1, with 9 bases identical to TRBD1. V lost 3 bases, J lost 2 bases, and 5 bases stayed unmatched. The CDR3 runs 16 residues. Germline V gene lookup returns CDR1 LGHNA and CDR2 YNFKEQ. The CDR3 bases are TGTGCCAGCAGCCAGATGACAGGGGGAACCTACAATGAGCAGTTCTTC. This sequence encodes CASSQMTGGTYNEQFF.

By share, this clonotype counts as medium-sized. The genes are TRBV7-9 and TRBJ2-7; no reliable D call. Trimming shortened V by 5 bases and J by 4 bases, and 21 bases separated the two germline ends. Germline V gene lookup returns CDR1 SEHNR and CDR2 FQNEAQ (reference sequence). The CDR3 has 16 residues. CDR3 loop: CASSNRERTGSYEQYF. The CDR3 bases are TGTGCCAGCAGCAATAGAGAGAGGACCGGATCATACGAGCAGTACTTC.

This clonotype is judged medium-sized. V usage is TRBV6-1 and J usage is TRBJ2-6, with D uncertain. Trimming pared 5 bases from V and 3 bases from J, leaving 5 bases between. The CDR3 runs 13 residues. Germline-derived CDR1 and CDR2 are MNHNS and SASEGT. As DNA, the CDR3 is TGTGCCAGCAGTTCGTTTGGGGCCAACGTCCTGACTTTC. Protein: CASSSFGANVLTF.

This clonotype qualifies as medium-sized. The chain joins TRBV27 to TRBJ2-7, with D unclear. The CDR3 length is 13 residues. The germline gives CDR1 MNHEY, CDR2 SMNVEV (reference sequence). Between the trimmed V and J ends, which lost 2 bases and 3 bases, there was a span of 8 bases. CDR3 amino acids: CASSLVWGYEQYF. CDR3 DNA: TGTGCCAGCAGTTTAGTCTGGGGCTACGAGCAGTACTTC.

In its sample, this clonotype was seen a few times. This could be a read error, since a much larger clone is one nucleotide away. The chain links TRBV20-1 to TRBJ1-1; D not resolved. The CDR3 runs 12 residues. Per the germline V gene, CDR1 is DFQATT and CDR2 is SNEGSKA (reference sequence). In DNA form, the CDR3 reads TGCGGTTCATGGCGCCTCAACGCTGAAGCTTTCTTT. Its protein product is CGSWRLNAEAFF.

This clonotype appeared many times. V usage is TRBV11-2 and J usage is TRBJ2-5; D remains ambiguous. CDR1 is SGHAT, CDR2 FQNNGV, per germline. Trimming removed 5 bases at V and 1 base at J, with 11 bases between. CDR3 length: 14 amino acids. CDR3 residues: CASSTGRSQETQYF. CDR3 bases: TGTGCCAGCAGCACCGGACGGTCCCAAGAGACCCAGTACTTC.

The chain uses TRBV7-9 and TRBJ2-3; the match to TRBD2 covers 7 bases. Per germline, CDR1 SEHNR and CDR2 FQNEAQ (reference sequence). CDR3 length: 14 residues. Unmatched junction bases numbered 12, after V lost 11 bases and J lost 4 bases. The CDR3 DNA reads TGTGCCTCCTTCGGGGGAGGGCGTGCAGATACGCAGTATTTT. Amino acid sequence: CASFGGGRADTQYF.

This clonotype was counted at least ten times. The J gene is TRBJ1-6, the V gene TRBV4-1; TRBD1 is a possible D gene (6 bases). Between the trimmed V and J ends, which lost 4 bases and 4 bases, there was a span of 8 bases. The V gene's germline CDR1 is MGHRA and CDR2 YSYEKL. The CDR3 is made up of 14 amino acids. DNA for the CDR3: TGCGCCAGCAGCCCGGGACATTATAATTCACCCCTCCACTTT. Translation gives CASSPGHYNSPLHF.

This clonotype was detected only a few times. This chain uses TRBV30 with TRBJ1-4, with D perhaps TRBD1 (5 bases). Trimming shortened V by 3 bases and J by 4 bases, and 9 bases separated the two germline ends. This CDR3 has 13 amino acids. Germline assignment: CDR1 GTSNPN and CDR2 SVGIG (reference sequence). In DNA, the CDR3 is TGTGCCTGGAGAGTGAGGGGTAATGAAAAACTGTTTTTT. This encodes CAWRVRGNEKLFF.

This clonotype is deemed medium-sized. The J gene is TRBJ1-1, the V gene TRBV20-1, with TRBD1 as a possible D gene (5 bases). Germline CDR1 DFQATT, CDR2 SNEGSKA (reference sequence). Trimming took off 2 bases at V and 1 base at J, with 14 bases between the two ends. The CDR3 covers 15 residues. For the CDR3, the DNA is TGCAGTGCTAGAAGGACATCGGCGGGGAACACTGAAGCTTTCTTT. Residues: CSARRTSAGNTEAFF.

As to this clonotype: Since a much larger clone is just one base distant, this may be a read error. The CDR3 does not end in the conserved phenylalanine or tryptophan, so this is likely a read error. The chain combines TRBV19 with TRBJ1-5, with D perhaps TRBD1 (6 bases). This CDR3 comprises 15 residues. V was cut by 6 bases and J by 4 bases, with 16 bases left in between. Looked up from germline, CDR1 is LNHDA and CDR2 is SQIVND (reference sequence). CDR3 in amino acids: CASSPGDRKNQPQHL. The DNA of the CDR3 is TGTGCCAGTAGCCCGGGAGACAGGAAAAATCAGCCCCAGCATCTT.

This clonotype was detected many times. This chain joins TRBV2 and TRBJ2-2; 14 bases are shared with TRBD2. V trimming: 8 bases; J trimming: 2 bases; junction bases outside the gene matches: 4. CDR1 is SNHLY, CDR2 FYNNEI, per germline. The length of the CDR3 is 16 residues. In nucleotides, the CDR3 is TGTGCCAGCTCGACTAGCGGGGGGGCCAACACCGGGGAGCTGTTTTTT. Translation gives CASSTSGGANTGELFF.

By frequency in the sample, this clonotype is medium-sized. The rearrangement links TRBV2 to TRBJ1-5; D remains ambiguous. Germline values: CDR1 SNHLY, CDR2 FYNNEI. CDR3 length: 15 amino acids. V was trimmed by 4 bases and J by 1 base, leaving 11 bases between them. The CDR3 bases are TGTGCCAGCAGTGTGACGGCTTCGAGCAATCAGCCCCAGCATTTT. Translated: CASSVTASSNQPQHF.

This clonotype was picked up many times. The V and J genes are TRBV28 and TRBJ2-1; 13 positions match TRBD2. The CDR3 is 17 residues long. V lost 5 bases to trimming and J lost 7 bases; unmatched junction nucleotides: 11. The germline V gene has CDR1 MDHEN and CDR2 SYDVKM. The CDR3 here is CASSKIVTSGGRNEQFF. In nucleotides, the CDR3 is TGTGCCAGCAGTAAGATAGTGACTAGCGGGGGGCGTAATGAGCAGTTCTTC.